Listed here are 7 T cell receptor beta chains from one sample, sequenced in a study of T cell responses to AZD1222 COVID-19 vaccine. Measured with immunoSEQ multiplex PCR; TCRdb has only the in-frame clones, and not every one. The sample lists 120,000 or so clones, around 84% occurring once. Sequenced here: peripheral blood, sampled 28 days after the second AZD1222 dose. These receptors came from an adult who received the AZD1222 COVID-19 vaccine.

This chain links TRBV29-1 with TRBJ2-1; possible D gene TRBD2, 7 bases. V lost 4 bases to trimming and J lost 5 bases, with 18 bases between them. The CDR3 spans 15 residues. In germline, CDR1 is SQVTM, CDR2 ANQGSEA. The CDR3 loop is CSVALGGLGDNEQFF. The CDR3 DNA follows: TGCAGCGTTGCCCTGGGGGGGCTAGGGGACAATGAGCAGTTCTTC.

This clone came up many times. This chain links TRBV7-9 with TRBJ1-5; D may be TRBD1 (6 bases). The CDR3 runs 17 residues. The germline CDR1 and CDR2 sequences are SEHNR and FQNEAQ (reference sequence). With 5 bases removed from V and 5 bases from J, the gap between germline ends came to 22 bases. CDR3 coding DNA: TGTGCCAGCAGCCCCCAAGGCCAGGGACAAAAAGATCAGCCCCAGCATTTT. Its translation: CASSPQGQGQKDQPQHF. Combining the CDR3 with reference TRBV7-9 and TRBJ1-5 gives the whole variable domain DTGVSQNPRHKITKRGQNVTFRCDPISEHNRLYWYRQTLGQGPEFLTYFQNEAQLEKSRLLSDRFSAERPKGSFSTLEIQRTEQGDSAMYLCASSPQGQGQKDQPQHFGDGTRLSIL.

V usage is TRBV5-5 and J usage is TRBJ1-2; D might be TRBD1 (5 bases). CDR1 and CDR2 (germline): SGHKS, YYEKEE (reference sequence). The CDR3 sequence is 16 residues long. V lost 5 bases and J lost 8, with 25 bases in between. This chain's CDR3 is CASSFGGSREAGGYTF. CDR3 coding DNA: TGTGCCAGCAGTTTTGGCGGGTCGAGAGAGGCAGGGGGCTACACCTTC.

The chain is built from TRBV6-6 and TRBJ1-1; the match to TRBD1 covers 7 bases. This CDR3 is 12 amino acids long. The germline V gene has CDR1 MNHNY and CDR2 SVGAGI (reference sequence). V gave up 11 bases and J gave up 1 base; unmatched junction bases: 4. The CDR3 DNA sequence: TGTGCCTCGAGACAGGGGAACACTGAAGCTTTCTTT. As protein: CASRQGNTEAFF.

This rearrangement joins TRBV19 to TRBJ2-5, with 7 bases aligning to TRBD2. CDR3 length: 15 amino acids. Losses at the gene ends were 5 bases for V and 5 bases for J; bases not matched to a gene: 11. Per the germline V gene, CDR1 is LNHDA and CDR2 is SQIVND (reference sequence). The CDR3 coding sequence is TGTGCCAGTAGTCCCCGAGCGGGGCGCCGGGAGACCCAGTACTTC. Translated: CASSPRAGRRETQYF.

The chain recombines TRBV4-3 with TRBJ1-1; no firm D call. The germline V and J ends were trimmed by 2 bases and 1 base, with 5 bases remaining between them. The CDR3 consists of 13 residues. Germline V lookup: CDR1 LGHNA, CDR2 YSLEER. This CDR3 reads CASSQFENTEAFF. CDR3 nucleotide sequence: TGCGCCAGCAGCCAATTCGAGAACACTGAAGCTTTCTTT.

The CDR3 loop is CASEPTGGRYGYTF. CDR3 coding DNA: TGTGCCAGCGAACCGACAGGGGGAAGGTATGGCTACACCTTC. This rearrangement joins TRBV3-1 (or the pseudogene TRBV3-2) to TRBJ1-2; TRBD1 matches at 9 bases. Germline V gene data show CDR1 as LGHDT and CDR2 as YNNKEL (reference sequence). The J segment lost 5 bases and the V segment lost 8 bases, leaving 9 bases of the junction unmatched. The CDR3 runs 14 residues.